The 24 T cell receptor beta chains in this list originate from one sample, sequenced in a study of radiotherapy plus CTLA-4 blockade in lung cancer. Only in-frame clones appear in the TCRdb table, and some are missing; sequencing was by immunoSEQ multiplex PCR. The table has approximately 67,000 clones, about 85% seen once. The starting material was peripheral blood, obtained from a patient treated with radiotherapy plus ipilimumab. The receptors originated from a human donor with non-small cell lung cancer who had a partial response to radiotherapy plus ipilimumab.

J is TRBJ1-2 and V is TRBV9; D not resolved. V lost 5 bases to trimming and J lost 7 bases, with 9 bases between them. Germline V gene data show CDR1 as SGDLS and CDR2 as YYNGEE. The CDR3 has 11 amino acids. The CDR3 spells CASSGRGGYTF. CDR3 DNA: TGTGCCAGCAGTGGTCGGGGTGGCTACACCTTC.

The chain employs TRBV28 and TRBJ1-1; D call uncertain. The V gene lost 2 bases and the J gene lost 11 bases, with 12 bases spanning the gap. Germline V lookup: CDR1 MDHEN, CDR2 SYDVKM. This CDR3 comprises 12 residues. The CDR3 reads CASSLEQFKAFF. The DNA of the CDR3 is TGTGCCAGCAGTTTAGAACAGTTCAAGGCTTTCTTT.

This chain links TRBV28 with TRBJ1-1; 10 nucleotides match TRBD1. The CDR3 extends over 15 amino acids. Looked up from germline, CDR1 is MDHEN and CDR2 is SYDVKM. The V segment lost 5 bases and the J segment 2 bases; nucleotides outside the gene matches: 5. The DNA of the CDR3 is TGTGCCAGCAGTCCAAGGACAGGGGGAAACACTGAAGCTTTCTTT. It specifies CASSPRTGGNTEAFF.

This sequence joins TRBV7-2 and TRBJ2-3, with D unresolved. The CDR3 runs 14 residues. CDR1 and CDR2 from the germline V gene are SGHTA and FQGNSA. V lost 2 bases, J lost 4 bases, and 10 bases lay in between. Here the CDR3 DNA reads TGTGCCAGCAGCTTAAGTTTGAGTGCAGATACGCAGTATTTT. As protein: CASSLSLSADTQYF.

The chain couples TRBV11-2 to TRBJ1-3; D perhaps matches TRBD1 (6 bases). Germline loops: CDR1 SGHAT, CDR2 FQNNGV. The CDR3 is 16 residues long. Trimming left V 7 bases short and J 0 bases short, with 16 bases between. The DNA for the CDR3 is TGTGCCAGCACCGAGAACAGGGATCGCTCTGGAAACACCATATATTTT. The encoded protein is CASTENRDRSGNTIYF.

V is TRBV6-1 and J is TRBJ1-2; TRBD1 might be the D (5 bases). The CDR3 runs 15 residues. Germline-derived CDR1 and CDR2 are MNHNS and SASEGT. V lost 6 bases and J 2 bases, leaving 16 bases between the germline ends. CDR3 loop: CASREGHRTNYGYTF. CDR3 DNA: TGTGCCAGCAGGGAGGGGCATAGGACGAACTATGGCTACACCTTC.

This chain joins TRBV7-9 and TRBJ1-5; 8 bases line up with TRBD1. Germline CDR1 is SEHNR and CDR2 is FQNEAQ (reference sequence). Trimming cost V 3 bases and J 3 bases; bases outside gene matches: 7. The CDR3 runs 16 residues. The CDR3 reads CASSLQTGGNNQPQHF. The DNA of the CDR3 is TGTGCCAGCAGCTTGCAAACAGGGGGTAACAATCAGCCCCAGCATTTT.

This rearrangement joins TRBV27 to TRBJ2-1; 7 bases fit TRBD2. The CDR3 contains 15 residues. The J segment lost 9 bases and the V segment lost 1 base, leaving 9 bases of the junction unmatched. The germline V gene encodes CDR1 MNHEY and CDR2 SMNVEV (reference sequence). The CDR3 bases are TGTGCCAGCAGTTTATATGGGGGAGGGCCGAGTGAGCAGTTCTTC. Encoded protein: CASSLYGGGPSEQFF.

This chain links TRBV18 with TRBJ2-1; TRBD2 matches at 12 bases. Germline CDR1 is KGHSH and CDR2 is LQKENI. J lost 8 bases, V lost 6 bases, and 14 bases had no gene match. The CDR3 sequence is 17 residues long. CDR3 amino acids: CASSRSLAGGDRDEQFF. The CDR3 coding sequence is TGTGCCAGCTCCCGATCGCTAGCGGGAGGGGACCGGGATGAGCAGTTCTTC. Based on the CDR3 plus reference TRBV18 and TRBJ2-1, the full variable domain is NAGVMQNPRHLVRRRGQEARLRCSPMKGHSHVYWYRQLPEEGLKFMVYLQKENIIDESGMPKERFSAEFPKEGPSILRIQQVVRGDSAAYFCASSRSLAGGDRDEQFFGPGTRLTVL.

The chain combines TRBV18 with TRBJ1-2, with D possibly matching TRBD1 (5 bases). This CDR3 comprises 17 residues. V gave up 6 bases and J gave up 1 base, with 21 bases separating them. In germline, CDR1 is KGHSH, CDR2 LQKENI. This chain's CDR3 is CASSTSNGPGHNYGYTF. The CDR3 DNA is TGTGCCAGCTCTACCTCCAACGGTCCAGGGCATAACTATGGCTACACCTTC.

The CDR3 region is CASSSFVAGSYEQYF. DNA of the CDR3: TGTGCCAGCAGTTCTTTTGTGGCGGGCTCCTACGAGCAGTACTTC. V and J are TRBV28 and TRBJ2-7; tentatively, D is TRBD2 (5 bases). The V gene's germline CDR1 is MDHEN and CDR2 SYDVKM. CDR3 size: 15 residues. The V end was cut by 4 bases, the J end by 0 bases, with 13 bases between.

The J gene is TRBJ1-1, the V gene TRBV27; possibly TRBD1 for D (6 bases). V gave up 6 bases and J gave up 3 bases, with 11 bases separating them. The length of the CDR3 is 13 residues. CDR1 is MNHEY and CDR2 is SMNVEV in the germline V gene (reference sequence). The CDR3 sequence is CASRLGGHTEAFF. CDR3 nucleotides: TGTGCCAGCAGGTTGGGGGGGCACACTGAAGCTTTCTTT.

The chain carries TRBV28 and TRBJ1-5; TRBD1 agrees at 7 bases. With 4 bases clipped from V and 3 bases from J, the junction kept 3 bases outside the gene matches. The CDR3 spans 14 residues. Germline-derived CDR1 and CDR2 are MDHEN and SYDVKM. DNA of the CDR3: TGTGCCAGCAGTTCCACAGGGGCCAATCAGCCCCAGCATTTT. Amino acid sequence: CASSSTGANQPQHF.

The V and J genes are TRBV5-1 and TRBJ2-3; D ambiguous. This CDR3 contains 12 residues. CDR1 and CDR2 (germline): SGHRS, YFSETQ. Trimming removed 5 bases at V and 6 bases at J, with 10 bases between. DNA of the CDR3: TGCGCCAGCAGACCCGGAGAGGATACGCAGTATTTT. Translating it yields CASRPGEDTQYF. The complete variable domain, with remaining parts taken from reference TRBV5-1 and TRBJ2-3, reads KAGVTQTPRYLIKTRGQQVTLSCSPISGHRSVSWYQQTPGQGLQFLFEYFSETQRNKGNFPGRFSGRQFSNSRSEMNVSTLELGDSALYLCASRPGEDTQYFGPGTRLTVL.

The chain recombines TRBV28 with TRBJ1-5; 7 positions match TRBD1. Germline V gives CDR1 MDHEN, CDR2 SYDVKM. This CDR3 is 14 amino acids long. The ends lost 7 bases at V and 7 bases at J; junction bases unmatched: 10. Here the CDR3 DNA reads TGTGCCAGCACCAGTCAGGGGGAAGGACAGCCCCAGCATTTT. This translates into CASTSQGEGQPQHF.

CDR3 in amino acids: CASSLTGVFGVNTEAFF. The CDR3 DNA sequence: TGTGCCAGCAGCTTGACAGGGGTCTTCGGCGTGAACACTGAAGCTTTCTTT. This chain connects TRBV5-5 to TRBJ1-1; 7 bases are shared with TRBD1. The CDR3 spans 17 residues. Germline trimming cut 1 base from V and 0 bases from J; bases unmatched to any gene: 9. Germline V CDR1 and CDR2: SGHKS, YYEKEE (reference sequence).

Here the CDR3 DNA reads TGTGCCAGCAGACCCAGGGGGCATGGAGATACGCAGTATTTT. This sequence encodes CASRPRGHGDTQYF. V is TRBV6-5 and J is TRBJ2-3; 8 bases align to TRBD1. The V and J ends lost 6 bases and 5 bases, in that order; junction bases with no gene match: 7. Germline V gene lookup returns CDR1 MNHEY and CDR2 SVGAGI. CDR3 size: 14 residues.

The chain couples TRBV5-1 to TRBJ2-1, with 7 bases matching TRBD1. Trimming removed 0 bases from V and 5 bases from J; junction bases left unmatched: 2. The CDR3 contains 14 residues. From germline, CDR1 is SGHRS and CDR2 YFSETQ. CDR3 sequence reads: CASSLAGTDNEQFF. In nucleotides, the CDR3 is TGCGCCAGCAGCTTGGCCGGGACAGACAATGAGCAGTTCTTC. The full variable domain, its missing parts supplied by reference TRBV5-1 and TRBJ2-1, is KAGVTQTPRYLIKTRGQQVTLSCSPISGHRSVSWYQQTPGQGLQFLFEYFSETQRNKGNFPGRFSGRQFSNSRSEMNVSTLELGDSALYLCASSLAGTDNEQFFGPGTRLTVL.

The V and J genes are TRBV5-4 and TRBJ2-7, with 8 bases identical to TRBD2. CDR3 size: 15 residues. Trimming at V came to 4 bases and at J to 0 bases, leaving 6 bases not matched to a gene. Germline-derived CDR1 and CDR2 are SGHNT and YYREEE (reference sequence). This chain's CDR3 is CASSPWSGSSYEQYF. CDR3 nucleotide sequence: TGTGCCAGCAGCCCGTGGAGCGGGAGCTCCTACGAGCAGTACTTC.

This chain uses TRBV2 with TRBJ2-1; 16 bases line up with TRBD2. Germline CDR1 and CDR2: SNHLY and FYNNEI. CDR3 size: 18 residues. V was clipped by 5 bases and J by 8 bases; unmatched bases: 12. CDR3 DNA sequence: TGTGCCAGCAGTCAAAGGGGACTAGCGGGAGGGCTGGGCGATGAGCAGTTCTTC. Its protein is CASSQRGLAGGLGDEQFF.

This rearrangement joins TRBV5-1 to TRBJ2-1, with TRBD2 matching 11 bases. V lost 0 bases to trimming and J lost 7 bases; unmatched junction nucleotides: 3. Germline assignment: CDR1 SGHRS and CDR2 YFSETQ. CDR3 length equals 15 residues. CDR3 sequence: CASSLVAGGGNEQFF. As DNA, the CDR3 is TGCGCCAGCAGCTTGGTAGCGGGAGGGGGGAATGAGCAGTTCTTC.

The chain is built from TRBV2 and TRBJ2-6; D gene ambiguous. V lost 8 bases to trimming and J lost 2 bases, with 10 bases between them. The CDR3 length is 14 residues. Germline V CDR1 and CDR2: SNHLY, FYNNEI. CDR3 region: CASGGVAGANVLTF. Written as DNA, the CDR3 is TGTGCCAGCGGCGGCGTTGCTGGGGCCAACGTCCTGACTTTC.

Turning to this clone: This specimen includes other DNA sequences encoding the same CDR3. The J gene is TRBJ1-4, the V gene TRBV5-1; possibly TRBD1 for D (6 bases). CDR1 is SGHRS and CDR2 is YFSETQ in the germline V gene. CDR3 size: 15 residues. The V gene lost 4 bases and the J gene lost 3 bases, with 13 bases spanning the gap. The CDR3 region is CASSRGGAANEKLFF. DNA of the CDR3: TGCGCCAGCAGCCGAGGGGGGGCGGCTAATGAAAAACTGTTTTTT.

The gene calls are TRBV9 and TRBJ1-3, with D maybe TRBD1 (5 bases). Germline V gene sequence: CDR1 SGDLS, CDR2 YYNGEE. Trimming took 3 bases from V and 0 from J, leaving 13 bases between them. This CDR3 has 16 residues. The CDR3 sequence is CASSAGEHRSGNTIYF. CDR3 coding DNA: TGTGCCAGCAGCGCGGGGGAACACCGCTCTGGAAACACCATATATTTT.